The TCR beta chain under discussion was sequenced for a study of control samples from healthy donors and cancer patients. Only in-frame clones appear in the TCRdb table, and some are missing; sequencing was by immunoSEQ multiplex PCR. The repertoire holds around 17,000 clones, with around nine tenths as singletons. The length of the CDR3 is 13 residues. Germline V gene data show CDR1 as LGHDT and CDR2 as YNNKEL (reference sequence). Trimming shortened V by 0 bases and J by 2 bases, and 4 bases separated the two germline ends. The specimen was PBMCs. The origin of this receptor is a man aged 60 to 69 with head and neck cancer. J is TRBJ1-2 and V is TRBV3-1 (or the pseudogene TRBV3-2); D unresolved. As DNA, the CDR3 is TGTGCCAGCAGCCAAGAAAGGAACTATGGCTACACCTTC. Its translation is CASSQERNYGYTF.